This T cell receptor beta chain was captured in a study of cytomegalovirus exposure and HLA in healthy donors (dated by TCRdb to 2015 to 2018). Background on the whole study: An earlier analysis of several hundred of the donors reported approximately 300 Gb of sequence data and roughly 110 million unique TCR beta sequences from 150 million to 200 million T cells. Around 330 gigabases of sequencing data and roughly 80 million unique TCR sequences made up an early release that covered 500 to 700 HLA-typed donors. Of the 350 to 450 genotyped donors, 65% to 90% fell in the genetic ancestry cluster associated with self-reported Caucasian donors. The aim of the study was to test whether cataloging public T cell receptors could identify signatures of past pathogen exposure. The study profiled the T cell repertoires of under 850 subjects by immunosequencing and related them to cytomegalovirus serostatus. Along with the approximately 670-subject first cohort, a separate validation cohort of over a hundred different subjects was used. To predict cytomegalovirus infection status, the study combined high-throughput TCR immunosequencing, statistical association of individual TCRs with disease status, and machine learning. A later analysis re-examined previously published TCR beta repertoires from roughly 650 donors and added high-resolution HLA genotyping to investigate patterns of TCR occurrence. Rather than drawing on any new phenotypic data, the later analysis identified candidate immune exposures from TCR beta sequences and the way those sequences occurred across donors. In an earlier analysis of roughly 600 of the donors, high-throughput TCR beta sequencing was used to judge whether each TCR beta V gene segment behaved as functional or pseudogenic. Donor age, sex, ethnicity and CMV serostatus were collected together with the repertoire data. In a later genetic analysis, genome-wide SNP genotypes for 398 of the 666 donors were used, and that subset was treated as a discovery cohort. All discovery cohort repertoires had been generated on a single sequencing platform. Both class I and class II loci were covered by HLA typing, at four-digit resolution. Typing coverage varied by locus: roughly 620-640 donors for A, B, C, DRB1 and DQB1; roughly 500 for DQA1; more than 600 for DPA1; under 490 for DPB1. About five DR-DQ haplotypes were treated as single units for association and clustering because of strong linkage in the cohort. Among around 400 genotyped donors of the cohort, an average of approximately 240,000 unique TCR beta nucleotide sequences was sequenced per donor, of which about 18% were non-productive. Study-level results and caveats: The classifier was reported to diagnose cytomegalovirus status with high specificity and sensitivity in both the original and validation cohorts. The cohort was sequenced for TCR beta chains only, and without alpha or paired-chain data the features that could be detected were limited. An association between a missense DCLRE1C variant and V-gene and J-gene trimming of TCR beta chains was found in a later genetic analysis and replicated in an independent cohort. Strong co-occurrence of HLA alleles, especially DR and DQ, made assigning TCR associations to individual alleles difficult. A later analysis associated 15,000 to 20,000 TCR beta sequences with specific HLA alleles at a false discovery rate of 0.05. In an earlier analysis of about 600 of the donors, most TCR beta V segments appeared in productive rearrangements about 90% or about 30% of the time, broadly matching IMGT annotations. A total of 150 to 200 TCR beta chains were listed by the study as associated with cytomegalovirus. Because HLA typing was missing for some donors at each locus, association tests included only the typed subset. Some IMGT-functional V segments, including TRBV6-2 and TRBV6-3, could not be distinguished by the 87-base-pair reads and were therefore excluded. A group of highly shared sequence variants was considered likely to be a technical artifact of the sequencing pipeline. It was suggested by the authors that the approach could potentially be generalized to other disease states and immunological phenotypes. The earlier analysis of approximately 560 of the donors excluded seventeen rarely observed V segments, including chromosome 9 orphons, because counts were too low. Most TCR sequences were seen in very few donors, while some public TCRs were found in many individuals. Correlated functional status among segregating V segments might be attributable to linkage disequilibrium, but an unknown experimental factor could not be ruled out. In a later analysis, TCR association rates were found to vary across HLA loci, with the most associated TCRs seen for DRB1 alleles and the fewest for HLA-C alleles. Presence/absence analyses assumed roughly uniform sequencing depth across donors, an assumption that may not hold. Immune exposure information for the cohort was limited to CMV serostatus. In a later analysis, several top co-occurrence clusters were reported to appear linked to parvovirus B19, influenza, CMV and Epstein-Barr virus. Compared with equally common non-associated chains, HLA-associated TCR beta chains in a later analysis were more clonally expanded and had lower generation probabilities. A later genetic analysis reported fewer N-insertions in productive TCRs among donors in an Asian-associated ancestry cluster than the approximately 670-donor mean. A further reported finding was that TCR beta sequences accurately predicted the HLA-A and HLA-B alleles for most subjects in the first cohort. Most CMV-associated TCR beta chains appeared to be HLA-restricted in a later analysis, and the HLA associations seemed to be driven largely by CMV exposure. In vitro tests confirmed that three of the cytomegalovirus-associated TCR beta chains recognize cytomegalovirus antigens.

The CDR3 holds 14 amino acids from the cysteine to the phenylalanine. Kept here is only the CDR3 DNA, which spans 42 bases and is read in frame from base 1. Looking up the germline V gene (reference sequence) yields CDR1 WNHNN and CDR2 SYGVQD. V and J are truncated by 4 bases and 7 bases respectively, leaving an intervening sequence of 14 bases. The library was generated by the immunoSEQ multiplex PCR assay. The multiplex PCR relied on a mix of 60 forward primers for TCR Vbeta segments and 13 reverse primers for TCR Jbeta segments. The CDR3 region of rearranged TCR beta genes was amplified from genomic DNA by a multiplex PCR assay. The amplified TCR beta libraries were sequenced on the Illumina HiSeq System as 87-base-pair reads. In the authors' own workflow: In a later analysis, roughly 80 million unique TCR beta chains were counted across the 650 to 700 repertoires, and about 10 million of these chains were shared by at least two donors. Raw reads were error-corrected and collapsed into unique sequences by a nearest-neighbor algorithm in which closely related sequences were merged to remove PCR and sequencing errors. V, D and J gene segments were assigned by aligning CDR3 sequences to IMGT reference sequences. For a sequence to be retained, a match of at least six nucleotides was required to both a V gene segment and a J gene segment. A rearrangement counted as productive if the CDR3 had no stop codons and remained in frame with V and J, and every other rearrangement counted as non-productive. CDR3 was defined according to IMGT convention as the region running from the second conserved V-encoded cysteine to the conserved J-encoded phenylalanine. The earlier analysis of 587 of the donors excluded sequences that lacked an unambiguous match to a single V gene segment. An earlier analysis of fewer than 750 of the donors called V segments functional above 56.7% productive rearrangements and segregating when the between-donor standard deviation exceeded 5%. A statistical classification framework was built for diagnosing cytomegalovirus status from the catalog of TCR beta chain sequences. In a later analysis, V and J genes were assigned by comparing TCR nucleotide sequences against IMGT/GENE-DB human TR gene sequences. In a later analysis, CDR3 sequences and most-parsimonious VDJ recombination scenarios were assigned using the TCRdist pipeline. In a later analysis, each TCR beta chain was defined by its CDR3 amino acid sequence together with its V-gene family, and reads without a unique V-gene family were excluded. In a later analysis, around 600 highly shared, low-generation-probability nucleotide sequences were removed to address suspected cross-contamination and a sequencing artifact. In a later analysis, a clonal expansion index for each public chain was calculated from normalized within-repertoire ranks of inferred template counts. In a later analysis, generation probabilities were computed using a VDJ recombination model fitted to out-of-frame rearrangements, and the results were checked against IGoR. Hypergeometric tests were used in a later analysis to score TCR-TCR, TCR-HLA and TCR-CMV co-occurrence, with a repertoire-size bias correction applied to the TCR pairs. A later analysis estimated false discovery rates by permuting HLA or CMV assignments 20 times. A later analysis grouped co-occurring TCRs with DBSCAN, adding TCRdist sequence similarity when clustering within HLA-allele-positive subsets. Co-occurrence clustering excluded repertoires with fewer than 30,000 or more than 120,000 public chains, plus five with anomalous nucleotide sharing. TCRdb's version of the immuneACCESS table is confined to in-frame rearrangements and falls short of the full clone set. An unresolved V gene accounts for under half of the shortfall where checked; the remainder is of unknown origin. V and J calls and clone size are as listed in that table; D and trimming were resolved from the DNA. Present in this sample are 160,000 or so clones, roughly 79% of which were seen just once. Approximately 7% of the sample comes from the top ten.

This clone was seen only once. Its antigen remains unidentified. No base quality information exists; no much larger clone differs at one position. Other DNA variants within this sample encode the same CDR3. The cohort consisted of 670 or so healthy bone marrow donors. At the time of sampling, all cohort members were nominally healthy, though unrecorded immune exposures were likely present. The donor was CMV seropositive and was included in the group of approximately 310 seropositive cohort members. Every donor gave a peripheral blood sample, and the peripheral blood mononuclear cells from that sample were used for TCR beta sequencing. Genomic DNA extraction from the blood cell samples was performed with the Qiagen DNeasy Blood Extraction Kit.

This chain is built from TRBV10-1 and TRBJ2-1; no D gene can be assigned with confidence. This receptor was identified in a woman in her forties in good health and CMV-seropositive. The sequenced sample was PBMCs. CDR3 loop: CASSGDNGYNEQFF. The DNA sequence follows: TGCGCCAGCAGTGGAGATAACGGTTATAATGAGCAGTTCTTC.